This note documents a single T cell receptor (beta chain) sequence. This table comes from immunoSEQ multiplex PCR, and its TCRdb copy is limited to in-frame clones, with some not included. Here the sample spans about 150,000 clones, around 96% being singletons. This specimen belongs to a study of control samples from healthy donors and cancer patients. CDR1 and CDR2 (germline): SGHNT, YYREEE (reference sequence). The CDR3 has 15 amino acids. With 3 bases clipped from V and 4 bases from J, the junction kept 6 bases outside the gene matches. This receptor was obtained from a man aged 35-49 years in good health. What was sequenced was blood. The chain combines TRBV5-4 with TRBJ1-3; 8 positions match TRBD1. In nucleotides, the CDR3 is TGTGCCAGCAGCTCCGACAGGGGATCCGGAAACACCATATATTTT. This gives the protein CASSSDRGSGNTIYF.